What follows are 21 T cell receptor beta chains derived from one specimen sequenced in a study of blood T cells in healthy people across ages. A J-beta primer mix and a sample-barcoded 5' primer were used in a second PCR of about 7 to 12 cycles. A single record per CDR3 protein comes from TCRdb applying MiXCR to the 5' RACE reads. The sample shows more than 550,000 distinct CDR3 sequences, about a fifth of them seen only once. The sequenced sample was blood. These receptor sequences come from a man aged 70-80 years in good health.

This rearrangement joins TRBV4-1 to TRBJ1-1; 8 positions agree with TRBD1. The germline gives CDR1 MGHRA, CDR2 YSYEKL. V shed 4 bases and J 5 bases; nucleotides not matched to a gene: 9. The CDR3 is 15 residues long. The CDR3 reads CASSRPDRDGTEAFF. The DNA of the CDR3 is TGCGCCAGCAGCCGACCGGACAGGGATGGAACTGAAGCTTTCTTT.

The rearrangement joins TRBV5-1 to TRBJ1-2; D possibly corresponds to TRBD1 (5 bases). Germline values: CDR1 SGHRS, CDR2 YFSETQ. The V and J ends lost 4 bases and 3 bases respectively, with 13 bases between them. The CDR3 contains 14 residues. CDR3 bases: TGCGCCAGCAGCGTAACCGGGACGGACTATGGCTACACCTTC. Amino acids: CASSVTGTDYGYTF.

This clonotype was seen a few times. V is TRBV6-2 or TRBV6-3 and J is TRBJ1-1; a possible D gene is TRBD1 (6 bases). The CDR3 has 13 residues. V was clipped by 6 bases and J by 11 bases, with 19 bases between them. Germline V gives CDR1 MNHEY, CDR2 SVGEGT. For the CDR3, the DNA is TGTGCCAGCAGGTACAGGGATATGCTTCGGGCTTTCTTT. This sequence encodes CASRYRDMLRAFF.

The chain combines TRBV4-3 with TRBJ1-4; possible D gene TRBD1, 6 bases. The V gene's germline CDR1 is LGHNA and CDR2 YSLEER. Trimming pared 1 base from V and 0 bases from J, leaving 9 bases between. CDR3 length equals 16 residues. CDR3 nucleotide sequence: TGCGCCAGCAGCCAAGTTCAGGGGTCAACTAATGAAAAACTGTTTTTT. It codes for CASSQVQGSTNEKLFF.

This clonotype has only a few counts. V gene TRBV7-9 combines with J gene TRBJ2-2; a weak D match, TRBD2 (6 bases). CDR3 length equals 16 residues. V dropped 4 bases and J dropped 0 bases, with 12 bases sitting between them. CDR1 is SEHNR, CDR2 FQNEAQ, per germline (reference sequence). The CDR3 bases are TGTGCCAGCAGCTCTCTACGGGGGACGAACACCGGGGAGCTGTTTTTT. Its translation is CASSSLRGTNTGELFF.

V and J are TRBV3-1 and TRBJ2-5, with 8 nucleotides matching TRBD1. TRBJ2-7 explains the end of the DNA better; the J call may be wrong. This CDR3 comprises 17 residues. Germline CDR1 is LGHDT and CDR2 is YNNKEL (reference sequence). CDR3 in DNA: TGTGCCAGCAGCCCCTCTCAGAGACAGGGGTATTCTTACGAGCAGTACGTC. This translates into CASSPSQRQGYSYEQYV.

V and J are TRBV3-1 and TRBJ2-5; D call uncertain. Germline loops: CDR1 LGHDT, CDR2 YNNKEL (reference sequence). The CDR3 is 15 amino acids. Trimming cost V 1 base and J 1 base, with 10 bases left between them. The CDR3 DNA reads TGTGCCAGCAGCCAAGTGGACCCAATCCAAGAGACCCAGTACTTC. It yields the protein CASSQVDPIQETQYF.

The chain links TRBV4-1 to TRBJ2-5; no definite D call. CDR1 and CDR2 (germline): MGHRA, YSYEKL. V was clipped by 0 bases and J by 4 bases, with 18 bases between them. The CDR3 loop spans 17 amino acids. The CDR3 is CASSQDPRPYGRETQYF. CDR3 nucleotide sequence: TGCGCCAGCAGCCAAGACCCCAGGCCTTACGGGCGAGAGACCCAGTACTTC.

V is TRBV5-1 and J is TRBJ2-6; D may be TRBD1 (6 bases). This CDR3 has 15 amino acids. With 5 bases removed from V and 0 bases from J, the gap between germline ends came to 9 bases. The V gene's germline CDR1 is SGHRS and CDR2 YFSETQ. Here the CDR3 DNA reads TGCGCCAGCAGGAACAGGGTCTCTGGGGCCAACGTCCTGACTTTC. It yields the protein CASRNRVSGANVLTF.

The chain links TRBV11-2 to TRBJ2-7, with D possibly TRBD2 on 5 matching bases. Germline CDR1 SGHAT, CDR2 FQNNGV. There are 13 residues in the CDR3. V lost 4 bases, J lost 3 bases, and 10 bases lay in between. CDR3 sequence: CASSSSGVYEQYV. In DNA form, the CDR3 reads TGTGCCAGCAGCTCCAGCGGTGTCTACGAGCAGTACGTC.

Notes on this clonotype: One junction end disagrees with the germline gene, perhaps due to a read error. The J gene is TRBJ2-4, the V gene TRBV28; no clear D gene. This CDR3 has 8 residues. CDR1 and CDR2 from the germline V gene are MDHEN and SYDVKM. The CDR3: CASSLKPF. Written as DNA, the CDR3 is TGTGCCAGCAGTTTAAAACCGTTC.

CDR3 in DNA: TGTGCCAGCAGCTTGGGGAGAAGCCCCTACGAGCAGTACTTC. Its translation is CASSLGRSPYEQYF. The V gene is TRBV5-4, the J gene TRBJ2-5; no reliable D call. The DNA end is a closer match to TRBJ2-7, so the J assignment may be wrong. This CDR3 contains 14 residues. Germline CDR1 SGHNT, CDR2 YYREEE (reference sequence).

V and J are TRBV10-3 and TRBJ2-3; TRBD2 aligns across 7 bases. The CDR3 is 13 residues long. J was trimmed by 8 bases and V by 3 bases; bases with no gene match: 5. Germline V lookup: CDR1 ENHRY, CDR2 SYGVKD. The CDR3 nucleotides are TGTGCCATCAGTGACCCGACTAGCAGTACGCAGTATTTT. It is translated as CAISDPTSSTQYF.

This sequence joins TRBV20-1 and TRBJ1-5, with D uncertain. Germline values: CDR1 DFQATT, CDR2 SNEGSKA (reference sequence). This CDR3 has 13 residues. Trimming took 6 bases from V and 7 from J, leaving 16 bases between them. The CDR3 spells CSALTPAGQPQHF. Written as DNA, the CDR3 is TGCAGTGCCCTGACTCCGGCGGGACAGCCCCAGCATTTT.

This clonotype occurred a few times. The rearrangement uses TRBV19 and TRBJ2-3, with D perhaps matching TRBD1 (5 bases). Germline assignment: CDR1 LNHDA and CDR2 SQIVND (reference sequence). Trimming took 11 bases from V and 4 from J, leaving 16 bases between them. The CDR3 is 13 amino acids. The CDR3 protein is CAAKSQGADTQYF. CDR3 DNA sequence: TGTGCCGCCAAAAGTCAGGGCGCAGATACGCAGTATTTT.

The chain recombines TRBV28 with TRBJ2-3, with 8 bases fitting TRBD2. The germline V gene encodes CDR1 MDHEN and CDR2 SYDVKM. This CDR3 is 15 amino acids long. V dropped 6 bases and J dropped 1; count of bases not matched to a gene: 6. CDR3 nucleotide sequence: TGTGCCAGCAGACCTACTAGCGGAGGCACAGATACGCAGTATTTT. This gives the protein CASRPTSGGTDTQYF.

This chain uses TRBV20-1 with TRBJ2-7, with TRBD2 matching 11 bases. The germline CDR1 and CDR2 sequences are DFQATT and SNEGSKA (reference sequence). Unmatched junction bases numbered 6, after V lost 3 bases and J lost 2 bases. The CDR3 has 15 residues. The CDR3 region is CSARSLAGAAYEQYF. The CDR3 DNA reads as TGCAGTGCTAGGTCACTAGCGGGGGCCGCCTACGAGCAGTACTTC.

The rearrangement uses TRBV9 and TRBJ2-5; 9 bases are shared with TRBD2. The last part of the DNA fits TRBJ2-1 better; the J call may be wrong. Per germline, CDR1 SGDLS and CDR2 YYNGEE. The CDR3 runs 18 residues. Here the CDR3 reads CASSGRGAGGNPHNEQFF. Written as DNA, the CDR3 is TGTGCCAGCAGCGGCCGGGGAGCGGGAGGCAATCCCCACAATGAGCAGTTCTTC.

This clonotype came up a few times. The rearrangement links TRBV5-1 to TRBJ1-4; TRBD1 is a possible D gene (6 bases). Looked up from germline, CDR1 is SGHRS and CDR2 is YFSETQ. Trimming pared 4 bases from V and 5 bases from J, leaving 15 bases between. CDR3 length: 15 amino acids. This CDR3 is CASSMSGDTNEKLFF. The CDR3 DNA is TGCGCCAGCAGCATGTCAGGGGATACCAATGAAAAACTGTTTTTT.

The rearrangement links TRBV3-1 to TRBJ2-1; the D is unclear. The V end lost 1 base, the J end lost 2 bases, and 6 bases lay between the germline ends. The germline CDR1 and CDR2 sequences are LGHDT and YNNKEL (reference sequence). The CDR3 covers 14 residues. This CDR3 reads CASSQGSPYNEQFF. The CDR3 DNA sequence: TGTGCCAGCAGCCAAGGGTCTCCCTACAATGAGCAGTTCTTC.

This clonotype was seen repeatedly, ten times or more. This chain uses TRBV28 with TRBJ2-7; D not certain. This CDR3 is built from 14 residues. The V and J ends lost 4 bases and 0 bases respectively, with 10 bases between them. Germline-derived CDR1 and CDR2 are MDHEN and SYDVKM. The CDR3 bases are TGTGCCAGCAGTTATAAAGGCAGCTCCTACGAGCAGTACTTC. This translates into CASSYKGSSYEQYF.